A selection of T cell receptor beta chains follows, all from one sample in a study of cytomegalovirus exposure and HLA in healthy donors. Generated by immunoSEQ multiplex PCR, the TCRdb table keeps only in-frame clones and is missing some. The profile shows 100,000 or so clones, 77% of them singletons. The sequencing input was PBMCs. The receptors were sampled from a man aged 35 to 55 in good health and CMV-seropositive. Both conserved end residues are part of each CDR3. D genes are given only for firm matches.

TRBJ2-6 TRBD1 TRBV7-2 CASSLDRGGANVLTF
TRBJ2-1 NA TRBV7-9 CASSLSQGITYNEQFF
TRBJ2-5 TRBD2 TRBV7-2 CASSSGTSDQETQYF
TRBJ1-5 NA TRBV6-6 CASSPLGTGGNQPQHF
TRBJ1-5 NA TRBV19 CAGAADSNQPQHF
TRBJ1-6 TRBD1 TRBV5-1 CASSRTGDGLNSPLHF
TRBJ2-5 TRBD2 TRBV2 CASTNRGGAETQYF
TRBJ2-1 TRBD2 TRBV19 CASSIRFRTSALYLQFF
TRBJ2-7 TRBD1 TRBV28 CASTGQENYEQYF
TRBJ2-7 NA TRBV6-5 CASSRAYEQYF
TRBJ2-5 NA TRBV6-5 CASSPRGGMEETQYF
TRBJ1-5 TRBD1 TRBV7-9 CASSYVTGTGSRQPQHF
TRBJ2-3 NA TRBV21-1 CASSKVGENPGTGSTDTQYF
TRBJ1-1 TRBD1 TRBV7-2 CASSSRGAGLAEAFF
TRBJ1-5 TRBD1 TRBV19 CASSTRTGLSGNQPQHF
TRBJ2-3 TRBD2 TRBV7-6 CASSLGGLAADTQYF
TRBJ2-2 NA TRBV28 CASATGSPGELFF
TRBJ2-1 NA TRBV6-5 CASTPGWSYNEQFF
TRBJ1-4 NA TRBV5-6 CASSLGQINEKLFF
TRBJ1-1 TRBD1 TRBV5-5 CASSLAGQYTEAFF
TRBJ1-5 NA TRBV28 CASSFGGRGSNQPQHF
TRBJ1-5 TRBD1 TRBV5-5 CASSLGGGTVQHF
TRBJ2-3 TRBD1 TRBV28 CASRPTGLTDTQYF
TRBJ2-7 NA TRBV11-1 CASSLVGGGDEQYF
TRBJ2-7 NA TRBV29-1 CSVGSGLAGVSYEQYF
TRBJ2-2 TRBD2 TRBV6-5 CASRPAGAGTGELFF
TRBJ2-3 NA TRBV2 CASSVRADTQYF
TRBJ2-5 NA TRBV27 CASSPGEEQETQYF